Sequencing of this TCR beta chain was carried out in a study of blood T cell repertoires in COVID-19. Profiling relied on immunoSEQ multiplex PCR, and the TCRdb table lists in-frame clones only, not all of them. The sample carries around 140,000 clones, approximately 91% recorded once. The V and J ends lost 5 bases and 7 bases respectively, with 14 bases between them. CDR1 SGHTA and CDR2 FQGNSA come from the germline V gene. The length of the CDR3 is 13 residues. Sequenced: peripheral blood. The chain has TRBV7-2 and TRBJ2-5; a weak D match, TRBD2 (6 bases). The TCR originated in a man in his sixties or seventies with acute or convalescent COVID-19. The CDR3 sequence is CASSPVRGGTQYF. The CDR3 DNA reads as TGTGCCAGCAGCCCCGTCCGGGGAGGGACCCAGTACTTC.